The 20 T cell receptor beta chains below all came from one sample that was sequenced in a study of cytomegalovirus exposure and HLA in healthy donors. Both 60 Vbeta primers and 13 Jbeta primers went into the PCR. Profiled with immunoSEQ multiplex PCR; TCRdb holds only in-frame clones, not every one. This table holds about 170,000 clones, roughly 70% found once. The sequenced sample was PBMCs. These TCRs come from a girl aged 10 to 17 in good health and CMV-seronegative.

J is TRBJ2-1 and V is TRBV15; 9 nucleotides align to TRBD2. The CDR3 is 15 residues long. The junction had 3 bases not matched to a gene; V was cut back by 6 bases and J by 0 bases. Germline CDR1 LNHNV, CDR2 YYDKDF (reference sequence). The CDR3 loop reads CATRSGGSSYNEQFF. CDR3 sequence (DNA): TGTGCCACCAGGAGCGGGGGGAGCTCCTACAATGAGCAGTTCTTC.

The chain has TRBV7-3 and TRBJ2-5; D is possibly TRBD2 (6 bases). The germline CDR1 and CDR2 sequences are SGHTA and FQGTGA. CDR3 size: 15 residues. V was pared by 1 base and J by 4 bases, with 13 bases between. CDR3 protein: CASSLNGGGVETQYF. CDR3 coding DNA: TGTGCCAGCAGCTTAAATGGTGGCGGGGTAGAGACCCAGTACTTC.

This chain connects TRBV10-3 to TRBJ1-1; tentative D call: TRBD1 (6 bases). V lost 4 bases and J lost 8, with 20 bases in between. Germline V CDR1 and CDR2: ENHRY, SYGVKD. This CDR3 comprises 15 residues. CDR3 loop: CAISGWEQGVGEAFF. The DNA for the CDR3 is TGTGCCATCAGTGGCTGGGAACAGGGCGTCGGCGAAGCTTTCTTT.

The rearrangement uses TRBV25-1 and TRBJ1-2; TRBD1 aligns across 7 bases. This CDR3 has 12 amino acids. Trimming cost V 4 bases and J 5 bases; bases outside gene matches: 1. The germline V gene has CDR1 MGHDK and CDR2 SYGVNS. CDR3 protein: CASSGTGYGYTF. As DNA, the CDR3 is TGTGCCAGCAGTGGGACAGGTTATGGCTACACCTTC.

The DNA of the CDR3 is TGTGCCATCCAAACCGGGACAGGGAACGACTATGGCTACACCTTC. This translates into CAIQTGTGNDYGYTF. The chain employs TRBV19 and TRBJ1-2; 9 bases line up with TRBD1. The CDR3 spans 15 residues. Germline lookup yields CDR1 LNHDA and CDR2 SQIVND (reference sequence). With V trimmed by 10 bases and J by 3 bases, 12 bases remained unmatched.

The rearrangement links TRBV6-1 to TRBJ2-7; a weak D match, TRBD2 (5 bases). The germline gives CDR1 MNHNS, CDR2 SASEGT. The CDR3 has 13 residues. The ends were cut back, 11 bases at V and 3 bases at J, with 17 bases in the middle. In DNA form, the CDR3 reads TGTGCCCACAGCAGGATCGGGGACTACGAGCAGTACTTC. It specifies CAHSRIGDYEQYF.

The chain carries TRBV2 and TRBJ1-1, with D possibly TRBD1 on 6 matching bases. The CDR3 length is 14 residues. Germline V lookup: CDR1 SNHLY, CDR2 FYNNEI. V lost 5 bases and J lost 3, with 13 bases in between. The CDR3 spells CASSPPAGDTEAFF. The CDR3 bases are TGTGCCAGCAGTCCACCCGCAGGGGACACTGAAGCTTTCTTT. The whole variable domain, filled in from reference TRBV2 and TRBJ1-1, reads EPEVTQTPSHQVTQMGQEVILRCVPISNHLYFYWYRQILGQKVEFLVSFYNNEISEKSEIFDDQFSVERPDGSNFTLKIRSTKLEDSAMYFCASSPPAGDTEAFFGQGTRLTVV.

This clone has only one observation. Germline and junction disagree at one end, which may indicate a read error. This sequence joins TRBV9 and TRBJ2-7; 12 nucleotides match TRBD1. Germline values: CDR1 SGDLS, CDR2 YYNGEE. The CDR3 length is 14 residues. This CDR3 reads CASSVDWDRGQLCF. In nucleotides, the CDR3 is TGTGCCAGCAGCGTAGACTGGGACAGGGGGCAATTGTGCTTC.

The chain links TRBV9 to TRBJ2-7, with 9 nucleotides matching TRBD1. There are 14 residues in the CDR3. Per germline, CDR1 SGDLS and CDR2 YYNGEE. Losses at the gene ends were 0 bases for V and 4 bases for J; bases not matched to a gene: 2. The CDR3 nucleotides read TGTGCCAGCAGCGTAGGGGACAGGGTTTACGAGCAGTACTTC. This gives the protein CASSVGDRVYEQYF.

In DNA form, the CDR3 reads TGTGCCAGTAGTATCGGCGGGACGGAGTATGGCTACACCTTC. This translates into CASSIGGTEYGYTF. The V and J genes are TRBV19 and TRBJ1-2, with a possible D match to TRBD1 (5 bases). The CDR3 totals 14 residues. The V and J ends lost 3 bases and 5 bases respectively, with 13 bases between them. Looked up from germline, CDR1 is LNHDA and CDR2 is SQIVND (reference sequence). Complete variable domain (other parts from reference TRBV19 and TRBJ1-2): DGGITQSPKYLFRKEGQNVTLSCEQNLNHDAMYWYRQDPGQGLRLIYYSQIVNDFQKGDIAEGYSVSREKKESFPLTVTSAQKNPTAFYLCASSIGGTEYGYTFGSGTRLTVV.

The rearrangement links TRBV18 to TRBJ1-1; no definite D call. V dropped 3 bases and J dropped 1 base, with 15 bases sitting between them. Germline values: CDR1 KGHSH, CDR2 LQKENI. There are 16 residues in the CDR3. The CDR3 nucleotides are TGTGCCAGCTCACCCCTAATCAGCCGGGGGAACACTGAAGCTTTCTTT. Protein sequence: CASSPLISRGNTEAFF.

The V gene is TRBV6-5, the J gene TRBJ1-4; D not certain. V shed 7 bases and J shed 8 bases, with 11 bases lying between them. The CDR3 has 12 amino acids. The germline V gene has CDR1 MNHEY and CDR2 SVGAGI. Here the CDR3 DNA reads TGTGCCAGCATCAAAGCGGGGGAAAAACTGTTTTTT. Translation: CASIKAGEKLFF.

This clone was counted between two and nine times. The chain links TRBV18 to TRBJ2-6, with D perhaps matching TRBD1 (6 bases). V lost 3 bases, J lost 2 bases, and 8 bases lay in between. This CDR3 spans 15 amino acids. The germline gives CDR1 KGHSH, CDR2 LQKENI. The CDR3 spells CASSPKGAGANVLTF. The CDR3 bases are TGTGCCAGCTCACCGAAGGGGGCTGGGGCCAACGTCCTGACTTTC.

The J gene is TRBJ1-5, the V gene TRBV6-1; D is uncertain. Per germline, CDR1 MNHNS and CDR2 SASEGT. The CDR3 sequence is 15 residues long. Trimming left V 9 bases short and J 1 base short, with 16 bases between. CDR3: CASKERTGSNQPQHF. As DNA, the CDR3 is TGTGCCAGTAAAGAGAGAACCGGGAGCAATCAGCCCCAGCATTTT.

The V call is TRBV29-1, the J call TRBJ2-7; 10 bases map to TRBD2. The CDR3 covers 18 residues. The trim removed 6 bases at V and 1 base at J, leaving 18 bases unmatched. Germline lookup yields CDR1 SQVTM and CDR2 ANQGSEA. The CDR3 loop reads CSVSRASGGPGLSYEQYF. DNA for the CDR3: TGCAGCGTGAGTAGGGCTAGCGGGGGACCTGGACTATCCTACGAGCAGTACTTC.

In regard to this clone: The junction and the germline gene differ at one end; a read error may be behind it. The CDR3 spells CASSQAEETPDF. The CDR3 coding sequence is TGTGCCAGCAGCCAAGCGGAGGAAACACCCGACTTC. The rearrangement links TRBV14 to TRBJ1-2; unclear D gene. Germline V gene lookup returns CDR1 SGHDN and CDR2 FVKESK. The length of the CDR3 is 12 residues.

The chain couples TRBV14 to TRBJ1-2; D is unresolved. Per the germline V gene, CDR1 is SGHDN and CDR2 is FVKESK. V lost 0 bases, J lost 5 bases, and 16 bases lay in between. The length of the CDR3 is 16 residues. The CDR3 sequence is CASSQDLVAVYYGYTF. Here the CDR3 DNA reads TGTGCCAGCAGCCAAGATCTCGTCGCGGTCTATTATGGCTACACCTTC.

The chain has TRBV7-8 and TRBJ1-6, with D perhaps matching TRBD1 (5 bases). The CDR3 is 16 residues long. With 2 bases removed from V and 6 bases from J, the gap between germline ends came to 14 bases. Germline CDR1 and CDR2: SGHVS and FQNEAQ. This CDR3 reads CASSLSIGQGNSPLHF. The DNA of the CDR3 is TGTGCCAGCAGCTTAAGCATTGGCCAGGGTAATTCACCCCTCCACTTT. Variable domain in full (rest from reference TRBV7-8 and TRBJ1-6): GAGVSQSPRYKVAKRGQDVALRCDPISGHVSLFWYQQALGQGPEFLTYFQNEAQLDKSGLPSDRFFAERPEGSVSTLKIQRTQQEDSAVYLCASSLSIGQGNSPLHFGNGTRLTVT.

J is TRBJ2-7 and V is TRBV5-1; D is unresolved. The V gene lost 0 bases and the J gene lost 1 base, with 11 bases spanning the gap. The germline V gene encodes CDR1 SGHRS and CDR2 YFSETQ. The CDR3 is 15 amino acids. CDR3 sequence reads: CASSLGPSESYEQYF. The CDR3 DNA is TGCGCCAGCAGCTTGGGGCCCTCTGAATCCTACGAGCAGTACTTC.

V gene TRBV5-1 combines with J gene TRBJ2-5, with D maybe TRBD2 (5 bases). This CDR3 is 13 amino acids long. The germline V gene has CDR1 SGHRS and CDR2 YFSETQ. With 1 base removed from V and 5 bases from J, the gap between germline ends came to 9 bases. The CDR3 region has the DNA TGCGCCAGCAGCTTGTACGACTACGAGACCCAGTACTTC. Translation gives CASSLYDYETQYF.